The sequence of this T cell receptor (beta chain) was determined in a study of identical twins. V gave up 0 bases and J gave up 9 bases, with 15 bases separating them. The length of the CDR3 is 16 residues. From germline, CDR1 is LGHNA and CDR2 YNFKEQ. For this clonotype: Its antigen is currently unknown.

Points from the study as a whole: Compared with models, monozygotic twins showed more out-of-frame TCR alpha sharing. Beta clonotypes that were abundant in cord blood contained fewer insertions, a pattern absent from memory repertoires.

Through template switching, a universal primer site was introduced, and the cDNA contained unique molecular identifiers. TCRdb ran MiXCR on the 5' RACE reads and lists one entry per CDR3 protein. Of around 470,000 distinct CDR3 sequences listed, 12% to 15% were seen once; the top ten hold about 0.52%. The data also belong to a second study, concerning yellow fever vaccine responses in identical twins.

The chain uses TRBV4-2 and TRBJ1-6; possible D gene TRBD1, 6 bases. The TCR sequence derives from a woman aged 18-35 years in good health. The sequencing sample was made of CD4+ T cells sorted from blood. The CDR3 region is CASSQDSGDNPSPLHF. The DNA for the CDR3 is TGTGCCAGCAGCCAAGACTCGGGGGACAACCCTTCACCCCTCCACTTT.